The rows below give T cell receptor beta chains drawn from one sample of a study of blood T cell repertoires in COVID-19. Only in-frame clones appear in the TCRdb table, and some are missing; sequencing was by immunoSEQ multiplex PCR. The sample records around 440,000 clones, approximately 89% being singletons. Input material: peripheral blood. These receptors were taken from a woman aged 45 to 65 with COVID-19, enrolled during active disease. Each CDR3 is given with its conserved first and last residue. A D gene is named only where the DNA matches it firmly. Clone size is not always given. Where it is, it says once, few, many or a class for expanded clones.

TRBD1	NA	TRBV5-1	TRBJ2-2	TGCGCCAGCAGCTCCTGGACAGGGGGAGGCACCGGGGAGCTGTTTTTT	CASSSWTGGGTGELFF
TRBD2	NA	TRBV4-1	TRBJ2-1	TGCGCCAGCAGCCGGGAGACTAGCGGGGGGGCACACGAGCAGTTCTTC	CASSRETSGGAHEQFF
TRBD1	NA	TRBV5-1	TRBJ1-3	TGCGCCAGCAGCTTGGCGGGACAGGGTCGCACCAACACCATATATTTT	CASSLAGQGRTNTIYF
NA	NA	TRBV4-1	TRBJ2-5	TGCGCCAGCAGCCAAGATAGTCGGGGTTACCAAGAGACCCAGTACTTC	CASSQDSRGYQETQYF
NA	NA	TRBV19	TRBJ1-1	TGTGCCAGTAGTACCGGGTTGCAGCGAGTCACTGAAGCTTTCTTT	CASSTGLQRVTEAFF
NA	few	TRBV5-1	TRBJ1-2	TGCGCCAGCAGCTTGGGGGGCGTCAACTATGGCTACACCTTC	CASSLGGVNYGYTF
TRBD1	NA	TRBV7-2	TRBJ2-4	TGTGCCAGCAGCTTAGCGCGACAGGGGTGGGACATTCAGTACTTC	CASSLARQGWDIQYF
TRBD1	NA	TRBV5-1	TRBJ2-7	TGCGCCAGCAGCTTGGATCCGGACAGGGAGGACTACGAGCAGTACTTC	CASSLDPDREDYEQYF
NA	NA	TRBV30	TRBJ1-1	TGTGCCTGGAGATACGGAGAGAACACTGAAGCTTTCTTT	CAWRYGENTEAFF
NA	NA	TRBV30	TRBJ1-6	TGTGCCTGGAGTATGGCCGCCAGGGGCTCACCCCTCCACTTT	CAWSMAARGSPLHF
TRBD2	NA	TRBV5-6	TRBJ2-5	TGTGCCAGCAGCCCCCGGTTCGGGACTAGTTCTGAGGAGACCCAGTACTTC	CASSPRFGTSSEETQYF
NA	NA	TRBV5-1	TRBJ2-3	TGCGCCAGCAGCTTGGTTGACTCTAGCACAGATACGCAGTATTTT	CASSLVDSSTDTQYF
NA	NA	TRBV2	TRBJ1-2	TGTGCCAGCCAGCATCGGGTGGGACTGACTAAGGGGCCTACCTTC	CASQHRVGLTKGPTF
NA	NA	TRBV5-4	TRBJ1-2	TGTGCCAGCAGCTTGGACCCGAGGGTGGGGGGTTTTGGCTACACCTTC	CASSLDPRVGGFGYTF
NA	NA	TRBV6-1	TRBJ2-5	TGTGCCAGCAGTGTTCCATTCCAGGGCGCCAGAGAGACCCAGTACTTC	CASSVPFQGARETQYF
TRBD2	NA	TRBV7-2	TRBJ2-7	TGTGCCAGCAGGGGACTAGCGGGGGACGAAACCGAGCAGTACTTC	CASRGLAGDETEQYF
NA	NA	TRBV7-9	TRBJ2-7	TGTGCCAGCACCCTTGGCACATTTGAGCAGTACTTC	CASTLGTFEQYF
TRBD1	NA	TRBV6-5	TRBJ1-4	TGTGCCACAGGGGGTGCAACTAATGAAAAACTGTTTTTT	CATGGATNEKLFF
NA	NA	TRBV6-5	TRBJ1-2	TGTGCCAGCAGTTACTCGGGAGGCGCCGGCACCTTC	CASSYSGGAGTF
TRBD1	NA	TRBV12-5	TRBJ1-1	TGTGCTAGTGGTCGTACGGACAGGGACACTGAAGCTTTCTTT	CASGRTDRDTEAFF
NA	NA	TRBV20-1	TRBJ1-2	TGCAGCGCGACAGGTACCTATGGCTACACCTTC	CSATGTYGYTF
NA	NA	TRBV11-2	TRBJ2-7	TGTGCCAGCAGCCCACGGGACACCTCCTACGAGCAGTACTTC	CASSPRDTSYEQYF
NA	once	TRBV9	TRBJ2-7	TGTGCCAGCAGCCCCCAATCGGGGAGATCCTCCGAGCAGTACTTC	CASSPQSGRSSEQYF
NA	NA	TRBV18	TRBJ1-1	TGTGCCAGCTCACCACGGGCGACGGACTCTGAAGCTTTCTTT	CASSPRATDSEAFF
NA	NA	TRBV19	TRBJ2-2	TGTGCCAGTAGGGATGGGTGGAGCACCGGGGAGCTGTTTTTT	CASRDGWSTGELFF
TRBD1	NA	TRBV7-8	TRBJ1-1	TGTGCCAGCAGCTCACAGGGGGCGGACACTGAAGCTTTCTTT	CASSSQGADTEAFF
NA	NA	TRBV30	TRBJ2-7	TGTGCCTGGAGTGAGGGGCGCCCCTACGAGCAGTACTTC	CAWSEGRPYEQYF
TRBD1	NA	TRBV2	TRBJ1-4	TGTGCCAGCAGTGGACAGGGGAAGGATGAAAAACTGTTTTTT	CASSGQGKDEKLFF
NA	NA	TRBV30	TRBJ1-1	TGTGCCTGGACCCAGATGAACACTGAAGCTTTCTTT	CAWTQMNTEAFF
NA	NA	TRBV19	TRBJ2-5	TGTGCCAGTAGTATAAATTCTCAAGAGACCCAGTACTTC	CASSINSQETQYF
TRBD2	NA	TRBV29-1	TRBJ2-4	TGCAGCGTCCCCCGCCCAGTAGGAGGGGAGGGGAAAAACATTCAGTACTTC	CSVPRPVGGEGKNIQYF
TRBD1	once	TRBV5-4	TRBJ2-7	TGTGCCAGCAGCCAGGACAGGGCACACGAGCAGTACTTC	CASSQDRAHEQYF
TRBD1	NA	TRBV19	TRBJ1-5	TGTGCCAGTAGTCCCTCAAGACAGGGAGGTTATCAGCCCCAGCATTTT	CASSPSRQGGYQPQHF
NA	NA	TRBV2	TRBJ2-1	TGTGCCAGCAGGCCCCCAGTCTACAATGAGCAGTTCTTC	CASRPPVYNEQFF
TRBD1	NA	TRBV27	TRBJ1-6	TGTGCCAGCAGTTTCTCTGTTTCGACAGGGGGGTCACCCCTCCACTTT	CASSFSVSTGGSPLHF
NA	NA	TRBV9	TRBJ1-2	TGTGCCAGCAGCGTAACAGGAAACTATGGCTACACCTTC	CASSVTGNYGYTF
NA	NA	TRBV12-5	TRBJ1-3	TGTGCTAGTGCCTCGTGGGAGGGGGAAACAAACACCATATATTTT	CASASWEGETNTIYF
TRBD1	NA	TRBV2	TRBJ1-1	TGTGCCAGCAGTTCGACTTATCTCCGGGACAGCGAAGCTTTCTTT	CASSSTYLRDSEAFF
TRBD1	few	TRBV6-5	TRBJ1-5	TGTGCCAGCAGTTCGACAGGGGGCGGTCAGCCCCAGCATTTT	CASSSTGGGQPQHF
NA	NA	TRBV6-5	TRBJ1-2	TGTGCCAGCAGTTACGGGGGGGAACAAGGCTATGGCTACACCTTC	CASSYGGEQGYGYTF
TRBD1	once	TRBV27	TRBJ1-6	TGTGCCAGCAGTTTATCGAGGCAGGGGGGAAACAATAATTCACCCCTCCACTTT	CASSLSRQGGNNNSPLHF
NA	NA	TRBV27	TRBJ1-2	TGTGCCAGCAGTTTAGATCCGGGGATCTCTGGCTACACCTTC	CASSLDPGISGYTF
TRBD1	NA	TRBV11-2	TRBJ2-7	TGTGCCAGCAGCTTAGGGGCCAGGGGGTACGAGCAGTACTTC	CASSLGARGYEQYF
NA	NA	TRBV6-7	TRBJ2-3	TGCCTCGCCCACGGGAGAATCTCAGATACGCAGTATTTT	CLAHGRISDTQYF
TRBD1	NA	TRBV27	TRBJ1-1	TGTGCCAGCAGTTCACCGGGACAGGGAAGGAACACTGAAGCTTTCTTT	CASSSPGQGRNTEAFF
TRBD1	NA	TRBV29-1	TRBJ2-2	TGCAGCATTGACAGGGCCACCGGGGAGCTGTTTTTT	CSIDRATGELFF
TRBD2	NA	TRBV30	TRBJ2-2	TGTGCCTGGAGGGTAGCGGGGGGGCGCGGCGGGGAGCTGTTTTTT	CAWRVAGGRGGELFF
TRBD1	NA	TRBV5-4	TRBJ1-1	TGTGCCAGCCAACAGGGGGTGGGGAACACTGAAGCTTTCTTT	CASQQGVGNTEAFF
NA	NA	TRBV28	TRBJ1-1	TGTGCCAGCATCCCGGGAACAGGGTGGTACACTGAAGCTTTCTTT	CASIPGTGWYTEAFF
TRBD1	NA	TRBV30	TRBJ1-2	TGTGCCTGGAGAGGGCCGGGACAGATTTATGGCTACACCTTC	CAWRGPGQIYGYTF
NA	NA	TRBV30	TRBJ2-6	TGTGCCTGGAGGAGTCAGGGGCCCTCTGGGGCCAACGTCCTGACTTTC	CAWRSQGPSGANVLTF
TRBD1	NA	TRBV4-1	TRBJ2-1	TGCGCCAGCAGCCAAGCGGCAGGGGGCGATTTTTTCCTCAACAATGAGCAGTTCTTC	CASSQAAGGDFFLNNEQFF
TRBD1	NA	TRBV5-1	TRBJ1-1	TGCGCCAGCAGCTCAGTGACAGGGCGAACTGAAGCTTTCTTT	CASSSVTGRTEAFF
NA	NA	TRBV5-1	TRBJ2-5	TGCGCCAGCAGCTTGCAGGGTAGCGGAGAGACCCAGTACTTC	CASSLQGSGETQYF
NA	NA	TRBV6-5	TRBJ2-5	TGTGCCAGCAGTTACGGGCAGAACTTGTTCCAAGAGACCCAGTACTTC	CASSYGQNLFQETQYF